The rows below give T cell receptor beta chains drawn from one sample of a study of T cells after yellow fever vaccination. TCRdb called the 5' RACE reads again in MiXCR, with one record for every CDR3 protein. The sample contains 400,000 or so distinct CDR3 sequences, roughly 10% of which appear only once. The specimen comprised PBMCs, sampled on the day of the first yellow fever vaccination. The source of these receptors is a man aged 18 to 30 who received the YFV17D yellow fever vaccine. Both conserved end residues are part of each CDR3. Fields, in order: V gene, clone size, D gene, J gene, CDR3 DNA, CDR3 protein. A D gene is named only where the DNA matches it firmly. Size is omitted from some rows. Given values are once, few, many or a class for expanded clones.

TRBV12-5	few	TRBD1	TRBJ2-7	TGTGCTAGTGGTTTATCCCGGGACAGGAGGTCCTACGAGCAGTACTTC	CASGLSRDRRSYEQYF
TRBV13	few	TRBD2	TRBJ2-1	TGTGCCAGCAGATCTAAGCGGGGGGGCCTCGATGAGCAGTTCTTC	CASRSKRGGLDEQFF
TRBV7-8	few	NA	TRBJ2-2	TGTGCCAGCAGCACCTCTAGCGATGAGGAGCTGTTTTTT	CASSTSSDEELFF
TRBV27	NA	NA	TRBJ2-1	TGTGCCAGCAGTCCCGGCATTTACTACAATGAGCAGTTCTTC	CASSPGIYYNEQFF
TRBV5-1	few	TRBD1	TRBJ1-5	TGCGCCAGCAGCTTGGGCGGGACAGGGCTTGGGCAGCCCCAGCATTTT	CASSLGGTGLGQPQHF
TRBV5-6	NA	NA	TRBJ2-5	TGTGCCAGCAGCTTGGTGTGGCAGGGCCAAGAGACCCAGTACTTC	CASSLVWQGQETQYF
TRBV24-1	few	NA	TRBJ2-1	TGTGCCACCAGTGCCCCCGGGGCAGGGACTGAGCAGTTCTTC	CATSAPGAGTEQFF
TRBV13	many	NA	TRBJ1-3	TGTGCCAGCAGCGCGCGTAGCAGGGGCTCTGGAAACACCATATATTTT	CASSARSRGSGNTIYF
TRBV5-1	NA	NA	TRBJ1-3	TGCGCCAGCAGCTTGGTCCCGGGAGAGGGAAACACCATATATTTT	CASSLVPGEGNTIYF
TRBV7-9	many	TRBD1	TRBJ2-1	TGTGCAACGGGCAGTACAGGGGCCCCGGAGCAGTTCTTC	CATGSTGAPEQFF
TRBV28	few	NA	TRBJ1-2	TGTGCCAGCAGTTCCCTCTCTTCCGGGACAAGCGCTAACTATGGCTACACCTTC	CASSSLSSGTSANYGYTF
TRBV5-1	NA	NA	TRBJ1-1	TGCGCCAGCAGCTTGGTGCAGGCAATGAACACTGAAGCTTTCTTT	CASSLVQAMNTEAFF
TRBV5-4	NA	NA	TRBJ2-4	TGTGCCAGCAGCCCGAAGGGAGGAGAGGGGGGAAACATTCAGTACTTC	CASSPKGGEGGNIQYF
TRBV28	once	NA	TRBJ2-5	TGTGCCAGCAGTTTAAGCCCGGTGGGGGAGACCCAGTACTTC	CASSLSPVGETQYF
TRBV6-2/TRBV6-3	NA	NA	TRBJ2-5	TGTGCCAGCAGTTATGAGAGCCAAGAGACCCAGTACTTC	CASSYESQETQYF
TRBV3-1	few	NA	TRBJ1-2	TGTGCCAGCAGCCAAGACAGTCTTTATAGCGGCTACACCTTC	CASSQDSLYSGYTF
TRBV12-3/TRBV12-4	many	NA	TRBJ1-1	TGTGCCAGCAGTCTAACGTCTTGGGACACTGAAGCTTTCTTT	CASSLTSWDTEAFF
TRBV18	many	NA	TRBJ2-1	TGTGCCAGCAGCCTGGAGGGAAGGGATGAGCAGTTCTTC	CASSLEGRDEQFF